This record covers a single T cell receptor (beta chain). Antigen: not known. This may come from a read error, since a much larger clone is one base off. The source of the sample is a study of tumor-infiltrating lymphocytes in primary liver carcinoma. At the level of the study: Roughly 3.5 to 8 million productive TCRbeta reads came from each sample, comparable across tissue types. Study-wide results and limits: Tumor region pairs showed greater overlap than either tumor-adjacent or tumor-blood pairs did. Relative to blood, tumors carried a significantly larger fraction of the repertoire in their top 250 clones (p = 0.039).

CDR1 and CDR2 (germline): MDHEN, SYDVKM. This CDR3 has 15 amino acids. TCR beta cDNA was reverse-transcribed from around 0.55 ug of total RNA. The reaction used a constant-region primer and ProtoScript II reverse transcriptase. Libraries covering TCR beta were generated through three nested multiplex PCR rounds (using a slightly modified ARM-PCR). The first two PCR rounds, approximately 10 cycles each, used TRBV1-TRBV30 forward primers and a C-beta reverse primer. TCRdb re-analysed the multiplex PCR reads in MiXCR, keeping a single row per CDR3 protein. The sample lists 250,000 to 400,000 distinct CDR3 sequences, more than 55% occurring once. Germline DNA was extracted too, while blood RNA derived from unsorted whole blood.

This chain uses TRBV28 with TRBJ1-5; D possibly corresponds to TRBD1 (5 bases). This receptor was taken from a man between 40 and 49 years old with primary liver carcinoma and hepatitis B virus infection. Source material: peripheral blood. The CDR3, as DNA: TGTGCCAGCAGTTTATATGGGGTGGACAATCAGCTCCAGCATTTT. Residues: CASSLYGVDNQLQHF.